The entry below describes one TCR beta chain. The antigen is not known. Germline V gene lookup returns CDR1 SGHTA and CDR2 FQGNSA. CDR3 length: 16 amino acids. Trimming left V 5 bases short and J 2 bases short, with 16 bases between. Primed by a sample-barcoded 5' primer and a J-beta primer mix, a second PCR proceeded for about 6 to 12 cycles. TCRdb re-derived calls from the 5' RACE reads in MiXCR, one entry per CDR3 protein. This sample has about a million distinct CDR3 sequences, with approximately 38% found just once. The data stem from a study of blood T cells in healthy people across ages. Notes on the study in general: Naive CD4+ cells and diversity were both higher in long-lived donors than in aged donors. Age showed a roughly linear inverse relationship with TCR beta diversity per million T cells.

Donation came from healthy Caucasian individuals in Russia who were aged roughly 6 to 95. The extraction recovered at least 5.5 micrograms of total RNA per sample. The sequenced sample was blood. V gene TRBV7-2 combines with J gene TRBJ1-3, with D possibly being TRBD1 (6 bases). The sequence was obtained from a man aged 18 to 30 in good health. The CDR3 coding sequence is TGTGCCAGCAGCACAAGACAGGAGTCTACTGGAAACACCATATATTTT. This encodes CASSTRQESTGNTIYF.